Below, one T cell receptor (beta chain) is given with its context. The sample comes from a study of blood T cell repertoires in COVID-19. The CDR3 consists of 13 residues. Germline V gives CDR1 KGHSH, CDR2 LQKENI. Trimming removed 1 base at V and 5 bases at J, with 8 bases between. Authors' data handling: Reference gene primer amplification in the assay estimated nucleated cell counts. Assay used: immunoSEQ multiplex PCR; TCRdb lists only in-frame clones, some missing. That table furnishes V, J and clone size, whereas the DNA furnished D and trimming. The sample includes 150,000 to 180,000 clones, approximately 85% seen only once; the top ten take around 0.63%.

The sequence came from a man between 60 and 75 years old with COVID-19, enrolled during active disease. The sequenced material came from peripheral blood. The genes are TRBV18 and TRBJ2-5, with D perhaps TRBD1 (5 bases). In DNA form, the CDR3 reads TGTGCCAGCTCACCACAGGGGTGGGAGACCCAGTACTTC. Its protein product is CASSPQGWETQYF.